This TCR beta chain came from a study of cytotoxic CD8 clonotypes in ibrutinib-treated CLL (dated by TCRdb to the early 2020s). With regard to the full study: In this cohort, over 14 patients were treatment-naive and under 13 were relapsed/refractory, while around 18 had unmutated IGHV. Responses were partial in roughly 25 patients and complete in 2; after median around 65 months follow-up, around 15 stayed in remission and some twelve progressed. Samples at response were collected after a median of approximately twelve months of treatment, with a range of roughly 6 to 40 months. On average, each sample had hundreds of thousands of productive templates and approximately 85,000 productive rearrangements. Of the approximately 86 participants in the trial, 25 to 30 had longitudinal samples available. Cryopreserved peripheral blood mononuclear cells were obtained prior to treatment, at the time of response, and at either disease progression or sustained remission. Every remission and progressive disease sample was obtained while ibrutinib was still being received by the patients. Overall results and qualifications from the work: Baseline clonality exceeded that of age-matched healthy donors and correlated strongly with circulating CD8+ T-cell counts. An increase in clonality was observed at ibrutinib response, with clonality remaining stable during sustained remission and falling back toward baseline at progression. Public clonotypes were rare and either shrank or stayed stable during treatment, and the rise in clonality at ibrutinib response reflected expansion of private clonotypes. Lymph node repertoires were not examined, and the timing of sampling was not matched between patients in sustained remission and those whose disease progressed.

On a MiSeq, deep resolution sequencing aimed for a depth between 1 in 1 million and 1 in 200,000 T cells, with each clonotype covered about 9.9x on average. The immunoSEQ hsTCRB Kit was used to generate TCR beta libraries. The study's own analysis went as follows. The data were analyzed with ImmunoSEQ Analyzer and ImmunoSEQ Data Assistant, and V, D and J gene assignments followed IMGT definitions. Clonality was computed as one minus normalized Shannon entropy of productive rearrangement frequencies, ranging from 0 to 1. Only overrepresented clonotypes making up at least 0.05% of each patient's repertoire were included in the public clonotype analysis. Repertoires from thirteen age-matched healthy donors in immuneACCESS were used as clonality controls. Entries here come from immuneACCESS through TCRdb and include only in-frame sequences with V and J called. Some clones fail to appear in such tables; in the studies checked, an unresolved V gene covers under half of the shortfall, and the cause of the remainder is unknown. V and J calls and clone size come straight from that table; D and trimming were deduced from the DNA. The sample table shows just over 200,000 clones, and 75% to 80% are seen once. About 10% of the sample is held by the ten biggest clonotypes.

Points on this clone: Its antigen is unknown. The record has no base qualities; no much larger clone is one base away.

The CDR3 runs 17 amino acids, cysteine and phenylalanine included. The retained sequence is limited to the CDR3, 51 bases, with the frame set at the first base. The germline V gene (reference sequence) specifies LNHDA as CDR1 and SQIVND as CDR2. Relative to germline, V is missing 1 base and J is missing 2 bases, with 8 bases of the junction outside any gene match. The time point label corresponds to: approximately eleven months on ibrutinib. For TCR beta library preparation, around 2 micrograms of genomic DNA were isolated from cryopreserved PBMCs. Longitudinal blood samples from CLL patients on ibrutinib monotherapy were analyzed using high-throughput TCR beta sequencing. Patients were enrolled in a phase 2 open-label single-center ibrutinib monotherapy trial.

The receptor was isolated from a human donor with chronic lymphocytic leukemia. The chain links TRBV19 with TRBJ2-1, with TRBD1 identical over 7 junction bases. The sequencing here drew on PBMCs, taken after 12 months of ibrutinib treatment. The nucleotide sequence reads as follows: TGTGCCAGTAGTATAGGGTTCAAGGGGGCAACCTACAATGAGCAGTTCTTC. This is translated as CASSIGFKGATYNEQFF.